Listed here is a single T cell receptor beta chain. This CDR3 spans 16 amino acids. Trimming at V came to 2 bases and at J to 3 bases, leaving 6 bases not matched to a gene. The sample comes from a study of blood T cell repertoires in COVID-19. Study summary: T cells, B-cell-depleted T cells, or PBMCs supplied cDNA or gDNA.

Per the study methods: Reference gene primer amplification yielded estimated nucleated cell counts. Here immunoSEQ multiplex PCR was the method, and the copy in TCRdb shows in-frame clones only, minus some. V and J calls plus clone size are reproduced from that table; the DNA served to infer D and trimming. Of 190,000 or so clones detected, more than 70% appear once; the ten largest clones hold 2.9%. The sequence derives from a man aged 45-60 years with active or convalescent COVID-19. This chain uses TRBV5-7 with TRBJ1-4, with 8 nucleotides matching TRBD1. TRBV5-7 is flagged as an ORF with uncertain function. The specimen sequenced was peripheral blood. CDR3 sequence (DNA): TGTGCCAGCAGCTTCCCAGGGGGCCGAGCTAATGAAAAACTGTTTTTT. This encodes CASSFPGGRANEKLFF.